This T cell receptor beta chain comes out of a study of control samples from healthy donors and cancer patients. Sequenced by immunoSEQ multiplex PCR; TCRdb stores in-frame clones only, minus some. The sample gives approximately 60,000 clones, under 95% of which show up once; about 0.91% is in the top ten. Trimming left V 5 bases short and J 6 bases short, with 8 bases between. The CDR3 has 12 residues. Germline CDR1 reads SEHNR; CDR2 reads FQNEAQ (reference sequence). The receptor's source is a man younger than 40 with colorectal cancer. Source material: PBMCs. The chain recombines TRBV7-9 with TRBJ2-1; D is ambiguous. The CDR3 here is CASSLGINEQFF. CDR3 sequence (DNA): TGTGCCAGCAGCCTGGGGATCAATGAGCAGTTCTTC.